This paragraph reports one T cell receptor (beta chain). No antigen is known for it. From the cysteine up to the phenylalanine, the CDR3 has a length of 14 residues. The nucleotide record is missing. The germline V gene (reference sequence) specifies SEHNR as CDR1 and FQNEAQ as CDR2. This entry belongs to a study of T cells expressing NK-cell markers (dated by TCRdb to about 2020). About the study as a whole: Three sorted T-cell subsets (CD3+CD56+NKG2C+, CD3+CD56+NKG2C- and CD3+CD56-NKG2C+) from about 8 donors had their TCR beta-chain repertoires profiled. Among the eight sequenced donors, seven were HCMV-seropositive and one was HCMV-seronegative. Randomly selected healthy volunteers, three men and five women, were used as the eight sequenced donors. Illumina HiSeq 2000/2500, MiSeq or NextSeq was used to sequence libraries as 2 x 150 bp reads. Study-wide conclusions, independent of this receptor: In several donors, the dominant CD3+CD56+NKG2C+ clonotypes were found to rank among the top 10 CD8+ clonotypes and to make up roughly 1.0-7.0% of CD8+ T cells. Those dominant clonotypes were again the most abundant among CD3+CD56-NKG2C+ cells in a few donors, at roughly 25-60.1%. Whether the expanded NKG2C-expressing T cell clones were specific for HCMV antigens remained unclear.

The instrument given in TCRdb is Illumina HiSeq 2000. 5'RACE template switching, by which a universal primer site and unique molecular identifiers were added, was used to make TCR beta cDNA libraries. Priming for cDNA synthesis came from the TCR beta constant segment, and two successive PCR amplification steps followed. The paper's data handling went like this. Reads were demultiplexed and grouped by UMI with MIGEC, and clonotypes were assembled and quantified with MiTCR. Only TCR cDNA sequences supported by at least two reads were kept to exclude erroneous sequences. The tcR package was used for downstream repertoire analysis, with clonotypes matched between fractions based on CDR3 nucleotide sequence plus V segment. Antigen specificity was annotated against VDJdb with VDJmatch, allowing one amino acid substitution in CDR3. TCRdb reprocessed the raw reads; every CDR3 protein sequence is a single record, and DNA is not supplied. Here the V and J calls rest on TCRdb's processing, not on the authors' analysis. The data table for this sample lists roughly 430,000 distinct CDR3 sequences. The ten top clones hold 7.3% of the sample.

HCMV serostatus was determined by detecting HCMV-specific IgG in serum with a commercial ELISA kit. Ficoll density gradient centrifugation was used to isolate peripheral blood mononuclear cells from blood. This receptor was taken from a woman aged 18 to 75 in good health. Sequences were obtained from blood T cells: a sorted CD56 or NKG2C T cell subset, CD4+ or CD8+ T cells, or bulk PBMC T cells (not recorded which). The receptor chain draws on TRBV7-9 and TRBJ2-5. The CDR3 here reads CASSHTITQETQYF. Full variable domain (CDR3 extended with the reference TRBV7-9 and TRBJ2-5 proteins): DTGVSQNPRHKITKRGQNVTFRCDPISEHNRLYWYRQTLGQGPEFLTYFQNEAQLEKSRLLSDRFSAERPKGSFSTLEIQRTEQGDSAMYLCASSHTITQETQYFGPGTRLLVL.